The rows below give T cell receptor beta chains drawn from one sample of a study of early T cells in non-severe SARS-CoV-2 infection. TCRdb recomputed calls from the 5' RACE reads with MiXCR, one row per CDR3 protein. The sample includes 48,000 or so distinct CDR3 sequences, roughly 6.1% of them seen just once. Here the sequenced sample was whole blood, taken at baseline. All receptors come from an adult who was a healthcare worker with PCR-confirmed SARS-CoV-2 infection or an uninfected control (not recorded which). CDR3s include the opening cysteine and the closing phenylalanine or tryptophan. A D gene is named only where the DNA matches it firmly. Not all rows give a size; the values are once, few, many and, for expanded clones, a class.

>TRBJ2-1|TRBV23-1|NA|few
CASSQSQRAVPYNEQFF
TGCGCCAGCAGTCAATCCCAGCGAGCTGTCCCCTACAATGAGCAGTTCTTC
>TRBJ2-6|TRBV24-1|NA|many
CATSDPFRTSGANVLTF
TGTGCCACCAGTGACCCCTTTCGCACCTCTGGGGCCAACGTCCTGACTTTC
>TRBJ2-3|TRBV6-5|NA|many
CAIRRQSTDTQYF
TGTGCCATACGAAGACAGAGCACAGATACGCAGTATTTT
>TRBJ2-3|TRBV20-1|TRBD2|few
CSATSGNTDTQYF
TGCAGTGCTACAAGCGGGAACACAGATACGCAGTATTTT
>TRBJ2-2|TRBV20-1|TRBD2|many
CSARDPASGTDGELFF
TGCAGTGCTAGAGATCCGGCTAGCGGGACTGACGGGGAGCTGTTTTTT
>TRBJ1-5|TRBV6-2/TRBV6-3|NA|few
CASEKGRSNQPQHF
TGTGCCAGCGAAAAGGGCAGAAGCAATCAGCCCCAGCATTTT
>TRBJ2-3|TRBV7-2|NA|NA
CASSFIGGKTDTQYF
TGTGCCAGCAGCTTTATTGGCGGGAAGACAGATACGCAGTATTTT
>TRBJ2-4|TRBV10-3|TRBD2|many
CAIRPFPGGILAKNIQYF
TGTGCCATCAGGCCGTTCCCGGGAGGGATTCTAGCCAAAAACATTCAGTACTTC
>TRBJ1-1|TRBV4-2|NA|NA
CASSQEVARVTEAFF
TGTGCCAGCAGCCAAGAGGTGGCCCGGGTAACTGAAGCTTTCTTT
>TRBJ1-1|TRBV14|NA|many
CASSTQGNTEAFF
TGTGCCAGCAGCACCCAGGGGAACACTGAAGCTTTCTTT
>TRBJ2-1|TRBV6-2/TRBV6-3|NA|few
CASSFTGWYYNEQFF
TGTGCCAGCAGTTTCACCGGTTGGTACTACAATGAGCAGTTCTTC
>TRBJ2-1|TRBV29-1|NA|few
CSVEARVDEQFF
TGCAGCGTTGAAGCCAGGGTGGATGAGCAGTTCTTC
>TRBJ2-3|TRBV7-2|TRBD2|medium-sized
CASSISGRATDTQYF
TGTGCCAGCAGCATTAGCGGGAGGGCCACAGATACGCAGTATTTT
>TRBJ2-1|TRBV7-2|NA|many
CASSTIVSNEQFF
TGTGCCAGCAGCACCATCGTTAGCAATGAGCAGTTCTTC
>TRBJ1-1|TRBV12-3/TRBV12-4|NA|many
CASSFRGVGTEAFF
TGTGCCAGCAGTTTTCGGGGGGTTGGAACTGAAGCTTTCTTT
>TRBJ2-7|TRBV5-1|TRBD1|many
CASSYGQALNEQYF
TGCGCCAGCAGTTACGGACAGGCTTTGAACGAGCAGTACTTC